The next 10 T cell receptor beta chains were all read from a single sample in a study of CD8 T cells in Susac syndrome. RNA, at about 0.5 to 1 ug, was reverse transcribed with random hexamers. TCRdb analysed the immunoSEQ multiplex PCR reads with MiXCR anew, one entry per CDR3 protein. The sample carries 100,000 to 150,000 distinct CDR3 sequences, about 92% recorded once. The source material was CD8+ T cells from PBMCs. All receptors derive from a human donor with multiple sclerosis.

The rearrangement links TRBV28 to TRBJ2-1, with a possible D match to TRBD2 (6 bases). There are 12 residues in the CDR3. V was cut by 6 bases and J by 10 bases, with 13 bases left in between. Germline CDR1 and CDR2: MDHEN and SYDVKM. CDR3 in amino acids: CASSPGTREQFF. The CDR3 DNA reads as TGTGCCAGCAGCCCAGGGACTCGGGAGCAGTTCTTC.

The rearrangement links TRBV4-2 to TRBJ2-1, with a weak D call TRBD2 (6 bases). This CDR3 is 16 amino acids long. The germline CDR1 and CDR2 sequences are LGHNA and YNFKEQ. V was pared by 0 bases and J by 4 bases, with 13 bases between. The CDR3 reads CASSQEAGSIYNEQFF. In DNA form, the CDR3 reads TGTGCCAGCAGCCAAGAGGCGGGGTCGATTTACAATGAGCAGTTCTTC.

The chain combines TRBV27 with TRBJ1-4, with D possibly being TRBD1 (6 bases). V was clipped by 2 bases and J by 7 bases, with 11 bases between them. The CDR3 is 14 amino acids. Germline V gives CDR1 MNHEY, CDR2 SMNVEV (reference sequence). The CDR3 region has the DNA TGTGCCAGCAGTTTAGGGGCAGGGGTTGAAAAACTGTTTTTT. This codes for CASSLGAGVEKLFF.

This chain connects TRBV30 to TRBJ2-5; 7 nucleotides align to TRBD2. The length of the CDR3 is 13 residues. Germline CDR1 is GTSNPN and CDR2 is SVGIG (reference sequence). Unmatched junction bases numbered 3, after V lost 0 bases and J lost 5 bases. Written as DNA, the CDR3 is TGTGCCTGGAGTGTATGGGGAGGGGAGACCCAGTACTTC. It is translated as CAWSVWGGETQYF.

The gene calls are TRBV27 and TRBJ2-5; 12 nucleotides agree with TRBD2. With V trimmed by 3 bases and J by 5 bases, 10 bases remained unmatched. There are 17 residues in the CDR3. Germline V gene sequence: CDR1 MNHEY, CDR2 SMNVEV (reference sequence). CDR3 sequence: CASSFRPSGGARETQYF. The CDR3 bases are TGTGCCAGCAGTTTTAGGCCTAGCGGGGGGGCGCGGGAGACCCAGTACTTC.

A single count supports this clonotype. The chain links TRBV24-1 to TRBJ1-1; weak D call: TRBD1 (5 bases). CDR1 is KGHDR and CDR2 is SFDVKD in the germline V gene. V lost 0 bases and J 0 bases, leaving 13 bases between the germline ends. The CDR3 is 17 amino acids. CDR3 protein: CATSDLDRQLMNTEAFF. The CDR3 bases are TGTGCCACCAGTGATTTGGACAGACAACTAATGAACACTGAAGCTTTCTTT.

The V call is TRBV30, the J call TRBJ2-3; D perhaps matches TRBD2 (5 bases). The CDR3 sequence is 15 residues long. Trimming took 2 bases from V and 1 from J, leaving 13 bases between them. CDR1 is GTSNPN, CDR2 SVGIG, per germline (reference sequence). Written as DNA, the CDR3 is TGTGCCTGGAGTCTGAGCGGATCTGGCACAGATACGCAGTATTTT. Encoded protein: CAWSLSGSGTDTQYF.

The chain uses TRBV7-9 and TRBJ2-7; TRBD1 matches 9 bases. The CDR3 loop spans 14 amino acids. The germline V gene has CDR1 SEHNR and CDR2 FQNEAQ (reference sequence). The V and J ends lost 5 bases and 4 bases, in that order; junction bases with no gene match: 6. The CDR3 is CASSPRDRDYEQYF. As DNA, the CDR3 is TGTGCCAGCAGCCCCCGGGACAGGGATTACGAGCAGTACTTC.

For the CDR3, the DNA is TGTGCCAGCAGCTTCACGGGACTAGCGGACATCTCCTACAATGAGCAGTTCTTC. Amino acid sequence: CASSFTGLADISYNEQFF. This chain connects TRBV7-8 to TRBJ2-1, with 11 bases that match TRBD2. There are 18 residues in the CDR3. The V gene end was trimmed by 3 bases and the J gene end by 0 bases; junction bases not matched to a gene: 7. Germline CDR1 SGHVS, CDR2 FQNEAQ. The whole variable domain, remainder taken from reference TRBV7-8 and TRBJ2-1, is GAGVSQSPRYKVAKRGQDVALRCDPISGHVSLFWYQQALGQGPEFLTYFQNEAQLDKSGLPSDRFFAERPEGSVSTLKIQRTQQEDSAVYLCASSFTGLADISYNEQFFGPGTRLTVL.

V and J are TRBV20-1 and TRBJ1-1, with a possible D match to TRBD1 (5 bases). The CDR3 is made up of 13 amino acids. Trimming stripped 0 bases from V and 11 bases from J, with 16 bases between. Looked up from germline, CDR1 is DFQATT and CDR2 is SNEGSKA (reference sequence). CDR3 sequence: CSAREGGSYQAFF. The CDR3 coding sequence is TGCAGTGCTAGAGAGGGGGGGAGCTATCAGGCTTTCTTT.